Listed here are 22 T cell receptor beta chains from one sample, sequenced in a study of cytomegalovirus exposure and HLA in healthy donors. Measured with immunoSEQ multiplex PCR; TCRdb has only the in-frame clones, and not every one. The sample has more than 250,000 clones, about 90% seen once. Material for sequencing was PBMCs. The receptor source for this set is a woman aged 25-40 years in good health and CMV-seronegative.

The genes are TRBV5-4 and TRBJ2-1; D is unclear. The germline gives CDR1 SGHNT, CDR2 YYREEE (reference sequence). V was shortened by 0 bases and J by 4 bases, with 8 bases between the two germline ends. There are 14 residues in the CDR3. CDR3 DNA sequence: TGTGCCAGCAGCTTGGAGTTAGCTTACAATGAGCAGTTCTTC. It specifies CASSLELAYNEQFF.

The V call is TRBV19, the J call TRBJ2-7; 7 bases map to TRBD1. From germline, CDR1 is LNHDA and CDR2 SQIVND (reference sequence). This CDR3 has 16 residues. Germline trimming cut 5 bases from V and 0 bases from J; bases unmatched to any gene: 10. For the CDR3, the DNA is TGTGCCAGTAGTTCGAGACGGGACAGTCTCTCCTACGAGCAGTACTTC. Translated, it gives CASSSRRDSLSYEQYF.

This clone was recorded only once. This CDR3 is also generated by other DNA sequences in the sample. The rearrangement joins TRBV6-5 to TRBJ2-5; tentative D call: TRBD2 (5 bases). This CDR3 has 13 residues. Germline V lookup: CDR1 MNHEY, CDR2 SVGAGI. Trimming shortened V by 0 bases and J by 4 bases, and 6 bases separated the two germline ends. The CDR3 is CASSYSGLETQYF. DNA for the CDR3: TGTGCCAGCAGTTACTCAGGACTAGAGACCCAGTACTTC.

There are a few counts of this clone. The rearrangement links TRBV7-8 to TRBJ2-7; a possible D gene is TRBD1 (6 bases). Germline V lookup: CDR1 SGHVS, CDR2 FQNEAQ. Trimming stripped 3 bases from V and 4 bases from J, with 7 bases between. This CDR3 has 12 amino acids. Written as DNA, the CDR3 is TGTGCCAGCAGCTTTACAGGGTACGAGCAGTACTTC. Its translation: CASSFTGYEQYF.

V usage is TRBV10-3 and J usage is TRBJ2-7; no clear D gene. The CDR3 length is 11 residues. Between the trimmed V and J ends, which lost 2 bases and 4 bases, there was a span of 3 bases. Germline values: CDR1 ENHRY, CDR2 SYGVKD. The chain's CDR3 is CAISEVYEQYF. The CDR3 DNA follows: TGTGCCATCAGTGAGGTTTACGAGCAGTACTTC.

Ten or more counts support this clone. The chain is built from TRBV25-1 and TRBJ1-5, with D tentatively TRBD1 (5 bases). CDR1 and CDR2 (germline): MGHDK, SYGVNS. V shed 3 bases and J shed 4 bases, with 10 bases lying between them. This CDR3 has 14 amino acids. This chain's CDR3 is CASSDRDGNQPQHF. The CDR3 coding sequence is TGTGCCAGCAGTGACAGGGACGGTAATCAGCCCCAGCATTTT.

This clone was seen just once. CDR3 sequence reads: CASSLGTSWYEQYF. The CDR3 DNA sequence: TGTGCCAGCAGTCTCGGGACTAGCTGGTACGAGCAGTACTTC. The chain combines TRBV5-4 with TRBJ2-7; 9 nucleotides line up with TRBD2. V lost 5 bases, J lost 4 bases, and 7 bases stayed unmatched. Per germline, CDR1 SGHNT and CDR2 YYREEE (reference sequence). This CDR3 comprises 14 residues.

The chain carries TRBV28 and TRBJ2-7; D is perhaps TRBD1 (5 bases). The CDR3 has 14 residues. The germline gives CDR1 MDHEN, CDR2 SYDVKM. V was shortened by 7 bases and J by 7 bases, with 20 bases between the two germline ends. CDR3 residues: CASTLRGKEGEQYF. In nucleotides, the CDR3 is TGTGCCAGCACTCTTAGGGGCAAGGAAGGGGAGCAGTACTTC.

The rearrangement uses TRBV6-5 and TRBJ2-1, with 7 positions matching TRBD2. Trimming removed 6 bases from V and 6 bases from J; junction bases left unmatched: 11. Germline V gene lookup returns CDR1 MNHEY and CDR2 SVGAGI. The length of the CDR3 is 15 residues. This CDR3 is CASSRLARRGNEQFF. In DNA form, the CDR3 reads TGTGCCAGCAGCCGACTAGCCCGACGGGGCAATGAGCAGTTCTTC.

J is TRBJ2-7 and V is TRBV10-3; 8 positions agree with TRBD1. The CDR3 is 14 residues long. V shed 5 bases and J 2 bases; nucleotides not matched to a gene: 5. CDR1 is ENHRY and CDR2 is SYGVKD in the germline V gene. The CDR3 is CAISTGTGAYEQYF. In DNA, the CDR3 is TGTGCCATCAGTACCGGGACAGGCGCCTACGAGCAGTACTTC.

The chain combines TRBV15 with TRBJ2-5, with D perhaps assigned TRBD1 or TRBD2 (5 bases each). CDR1 is LNHNV and CDR2 is YYDKDF in the germline V gene (reference sequence). V was shortened by 0 bases and J by 0 bases, with 23 bases between the two germline ends. The CDR3 consists of 20 residues. The chain's CDR3 is CATSRDPPSREEGYQETQYF. In nucleotides, the CDR3 is TGTGCCACCAGCAGAGATCCTCCCTCCCGGGAAGAGGGGTACCAAGAGACCCAGTACTTC.

CDR3 DNA sequence: TGCGCCAGCAGCCAGCGCCGGGACACAGGAGGGGTTAATGAAAAACTGTTTTTT. This sequence encodes CASSQRRDTGGVNEKLFF. The chain is built from TRBV4-1 and TRBJ1-4, with D perhaps matching TRBD1 (6 bases). V was pared by 3 bases and J by 4 bases, with 21 bases between. The CDR3 length is 18 residues. Germline loops: CDR1 MGHRA, CDR2 YSYEKL.

The V and J genes are TRBV16 and TRBJ2-7; D is undetermined. The CDR3 covers 12 residues. Trimming stripped 5 bases from V and 4 bases from J, with 9 bases between. Germline V gene data show CDR1 as KGHSY and CDR2 as FQNENV. Written as DNA, the CDR3 is TGTGCCAGCAGCTCCTTTTCGTACGAGCAGTACTTC. This gives the protein CASSSFSYEQYF.

The rearrangement uses TRBV4-3 and TRBJ2-3; 10 bases line up with TRBD1. Trimming cost V 0 bases and J 7 bases; bases outside gene matches: 4. The CDR3 sequence is 15 residues long. Germline CDR1 LGHNA, CDR2 YSLEER. CDR3 loop: CASSQEGTGANTQYF. In DNA form, the CDR3 reads TGCGCCAGCAGCCAAGAAGGGACAGGGGCAAATACGCAGTATTTT.

The chain links TRBV5-4 to TRBJ2-7; TRBD2 might be the D (6 bases). The CDR3 length is 14 residues. V was trimmed by 4 bases and J by 5 bases, leaving 16 bases between them. Germline V lookup: CDR1 SGHNT, CDR2 YYREEE (reference sequence). CDR3 amino acids: CASSAGTSFHEQYF. The CDR3 DNA is TGTGCCAGCAGCGCGGGCACTAGCTTCCACGAGCAGTACTTC.

The CDR3 DNA follows: TGTGCCAGCAGTGAAGCCCGCTTTCCCGGCTTGGAGCAGTACTTC. Protein: CASSEARFPGLEQYF. V gene TRBV6-1 combines with J gene TRBJ2-7, with D uncertain. Deletions cut 0 bases from V and 7 bases from J, with 16 bases between. The CDR3 is 15 residues long. CDR1 and CDR2 (germline): MNHNS, SASEGT.

The J gene is TRBJ2-5, the V gene TRBV27, with TRBD1 identical over 8 bases. The CDR3 extends over 16 amino acids. J gave up 1 base and V 0 bases, and 4 bases lay outside the gene matches. From germline, CDR1 is MNHEY and CDR2 SMNVEV (reference sequence). CDR3 DNA: TGTGCCAGCAGTTTATCGGGAGGACAGGGCCAAGAGACCCAGTACTTC. Translated: CASSLSGGQGQETQYF.

This chain connects TRBV4-2 to TRBJ2-1, with TRBD2 matching 8 bases. The ends lost 4 bases at V and 4 bases at J; junction bases unmatched: 12. Germline CDR1 and CDR2: LGHNA and YNFKEQ. The CDR3 sequence is 17 residues long. In DNA form, the CDR3 reads TGTGCCAGCAGCCTAGGACTAGCTGCAGGGGAATACAATGAGCAGTTCTTC. Its translation: CASSLGLAAGEYNEQFF.

The chain recombines TRBV7-3 with TRBJ2-2; the D gene is possibly TRBD1 (5 bases). The CDR3 has 16 amino acids. CDR1 is SGHTA, CDR2 FQGTGA, per germline. The V end was cut by 5 bases, the J end by 4 bases, with 17 bases between. CDR3 nucleotides: TGTGCCAGCAGCCCCCGAGCAGGGATCACCACCGGGGAGCTGTTTTTT. The encoded protein is CASSPRAGITTGELFF.

The V call is TRBV7-6, the J call TRBJ2-7, with 9 bases lining up with TRBD1. This CDR3 region has 14 residues. V gave up 5 bases and J gave up 3 bases; unmatched junction bases: 5. Germline CDR1 SGHVS, CDR2 FNYEAQ. CDR3 loop: CASSQPGQGYEQYF. The CDR3 nucleotides are TGTGCCAGCAGCCAGCCGGGACAGGGCTACGAGCAGTACTTC.

The chain is built from TRBV9 and TRBJ2-1; TRBD2 agrees at 11 bases. This CDR3 comprises 15 residues. The germline V gene has CDR1 SGDLS and CDR2 YYNGEE. J gave up 5 bases and V 0 bases, and 1 base lay outside the gene matches. DNA for the CDR3: TGTGCCAGCAGCGTAGCGGGACTAGCGGACAATGAGCAGTTCTTC. Its translation: CASSVAGLADNEQFF.

This sequence joins TRBV5-1 and TRBJ2-2, with D possibly TRBD1 on 6 matching bases. The ends were cut back, 3 bases at V and 7 bases at J, with 16 bases in the middle. The CDR3 runs 15 residues. CDR1 and CDR2 (germline): SGHRS, YFSETQ. Written as DNA, the CDR3 is TGCGCCAGCAGCTCGCTCCGGGACACGGGCGGGGAGCTGTTTTTT. This encodes CASSSLRDTGGELFF.